This TCR beta chain came from a study of T cell clones after liver transplantation. Study as a whole: Graft-donor-reactive sequences were compared with third-party-reactive TCRbeta sequences from pre-transplant mixed lymphocyte reactions.

With regard to this clone: Antigen specificity is unknown.

Clones were read by immunoSEQ multiplex PCR, and TCRdb kept only the in-frame ones, dropping some. The repertoire holds tens of thousands of clones, more than 85% seen once, with 0.9% to 1% in the top ten. Study findings and constraints: Post-transplant time points were not standardized, so conclusions are preliminary. In 5 of 8 subjects, circulating graft-donor-reactive CD4 TCRbeta sequences fell significantly after transplant.

This clonotype was obtained from a human patient who received a liver transplant. Some T cells may arise from the graft donor. The material was CD4+ T cells from blood, obtained about 25 months after liver transplant.

This chain's CDR3 is CASSPSTGYEQYF. In nucleotides, the CDR3 is TGTGCCAGCAGCCCCTCGACAGGGTACGAGCAGTACTTC. This chain joins TRBV7-2 and TRBJ2-7, with 7 bases matching TRBD1. The CDR3 loop spans 13 amino acids. Germline assignment: CDR1 SGHTA and CDR2 FQGNSA. V trimming: 5 bases; J trimming: 4 bases; junction bases outside the gene matches: 5.